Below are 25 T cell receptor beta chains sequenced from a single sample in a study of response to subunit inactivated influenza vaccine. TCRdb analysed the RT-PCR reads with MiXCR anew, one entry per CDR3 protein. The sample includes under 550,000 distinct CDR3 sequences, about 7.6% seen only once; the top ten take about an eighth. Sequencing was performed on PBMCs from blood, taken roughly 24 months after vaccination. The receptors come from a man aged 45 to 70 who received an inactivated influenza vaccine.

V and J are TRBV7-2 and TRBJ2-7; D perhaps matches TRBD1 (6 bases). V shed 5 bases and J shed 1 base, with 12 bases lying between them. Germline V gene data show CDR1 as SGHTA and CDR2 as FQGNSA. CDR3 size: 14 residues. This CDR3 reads CASSIGTHSYEQYF. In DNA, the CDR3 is TGTGCCAGCAGCATTGGGACACATTCCTACGAGCAGTACTTC.

CDR3 coding DNA: TGCAGCGTGGGGACAGGGAGCACAGATACGCAGTATTTT. Translating it yields CSVGTGSTDTQYF. This chain uses TRBV29-1 with TRBJ2-3; TRBD1 agrees at 9 bases. Germline CDR1 reads SQVTM; CDR2 reads ANQGSEA. The ends lost 6 bases at V and 0 bases at J; junction bases unmatched: 1. The CDR3 has 13 amino acids.

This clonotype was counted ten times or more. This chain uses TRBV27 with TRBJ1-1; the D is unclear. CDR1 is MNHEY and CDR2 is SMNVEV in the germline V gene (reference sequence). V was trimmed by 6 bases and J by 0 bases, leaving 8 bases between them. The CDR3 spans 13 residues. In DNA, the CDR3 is TGTGCCAGCAGGCTAGGGTTGAACACTGAAGCTTTCTTT. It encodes CASRLGLNTEAFF.

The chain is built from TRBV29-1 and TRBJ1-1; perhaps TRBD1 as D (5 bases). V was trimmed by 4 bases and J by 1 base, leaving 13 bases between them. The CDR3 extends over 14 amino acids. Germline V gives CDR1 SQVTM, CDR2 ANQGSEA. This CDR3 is CSVGDGGWNTEAFF. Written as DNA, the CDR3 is TGCAGCGTTGGGGACGGTGGTTGGAACACTGAAGCTTTCTTT.

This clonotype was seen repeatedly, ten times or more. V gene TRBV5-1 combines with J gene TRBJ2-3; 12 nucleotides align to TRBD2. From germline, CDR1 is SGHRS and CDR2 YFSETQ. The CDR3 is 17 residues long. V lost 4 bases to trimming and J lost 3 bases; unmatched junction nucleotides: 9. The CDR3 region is CASSHGLTSGGTDTQYF. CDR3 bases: TGCGCCAGCAGCCACGGTCTGACTAGCGGGGGTACAGATACGCAGTATTTT. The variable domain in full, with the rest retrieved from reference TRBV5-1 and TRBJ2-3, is KAGVTQTPRYLIKTRGQQVTLSCSPISGHRSVSWYQQTPGQGLQFLFEYFSETQRNKGNFPGRFSGRQFSNSRSEMNVSTLELGDSALYLCASSHGLTSGGTDTQYFGPGTRLTVL.

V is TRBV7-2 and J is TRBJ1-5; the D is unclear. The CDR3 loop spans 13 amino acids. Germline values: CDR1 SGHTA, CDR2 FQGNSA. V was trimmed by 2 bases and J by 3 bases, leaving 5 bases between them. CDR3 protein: CASSLLNNQPQHF. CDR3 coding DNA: TGTGCCAGCAGCTTACTGAACAATCAGCCCCAGCATTTT.

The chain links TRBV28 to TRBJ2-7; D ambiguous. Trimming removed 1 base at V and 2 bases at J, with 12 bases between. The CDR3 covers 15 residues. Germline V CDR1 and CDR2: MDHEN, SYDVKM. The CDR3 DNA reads TGTGCCAGCAGTTTATTCCGGGCTACCGCCTACGAGCAGTACTTC. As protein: CASSLFRATAYEQYF.

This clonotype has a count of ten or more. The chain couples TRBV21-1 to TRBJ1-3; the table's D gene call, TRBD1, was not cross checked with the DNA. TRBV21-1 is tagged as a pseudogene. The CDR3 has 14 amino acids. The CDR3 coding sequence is TGTGCCAGCACTCTAGACAGGGCTGGAAACACCATATATTTT. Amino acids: CASTLDRAGNTIYF.

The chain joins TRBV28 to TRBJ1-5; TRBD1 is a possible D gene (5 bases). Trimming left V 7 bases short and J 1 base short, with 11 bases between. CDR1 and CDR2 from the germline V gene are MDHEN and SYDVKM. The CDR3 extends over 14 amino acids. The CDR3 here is CASKIQGSNQPQHF. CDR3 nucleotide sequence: TGTGCCAGCAAGATCCAGGGAAGCAATCAGCCCCAGCATTTT.

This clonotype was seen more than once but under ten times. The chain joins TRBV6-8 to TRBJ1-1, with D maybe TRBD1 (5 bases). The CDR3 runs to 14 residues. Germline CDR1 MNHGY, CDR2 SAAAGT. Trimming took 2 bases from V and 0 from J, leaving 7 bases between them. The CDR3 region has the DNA TGTGCCAGCAGTTACGGACACCTGAACACTGAAGCTTTCTTT. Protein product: CASSYGHLNTEAFF.

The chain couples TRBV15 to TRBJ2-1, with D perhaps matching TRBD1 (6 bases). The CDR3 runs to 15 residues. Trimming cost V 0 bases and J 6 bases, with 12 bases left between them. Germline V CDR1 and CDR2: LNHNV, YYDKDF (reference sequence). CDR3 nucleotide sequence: TGTGCCACCAGCAGAGATTTTGGGGGCACCAATGAGCAGTTCTTC. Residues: CATSRDFGGTNEQFF. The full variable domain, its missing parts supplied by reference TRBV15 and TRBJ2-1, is DAMVIQNPRYQVTQFGKPVTLSCSQTLNHNVMYWYQQKSSQAPKLLFHYYDKDFNNEADTPDNFQSRRPNTSFCFLDIRSPGLGDTAMYLCATSRDFGGTNEQFFGPGTRLTVL.

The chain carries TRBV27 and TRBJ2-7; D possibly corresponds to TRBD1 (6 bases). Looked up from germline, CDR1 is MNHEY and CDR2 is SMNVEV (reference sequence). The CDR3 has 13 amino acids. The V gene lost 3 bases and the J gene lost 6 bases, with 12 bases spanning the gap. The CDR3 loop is CASSFSGVGEQYF. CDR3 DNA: TGTGCCAGCAGTTTTTCAGGGGTCGGCGAGCAGTACTTC.

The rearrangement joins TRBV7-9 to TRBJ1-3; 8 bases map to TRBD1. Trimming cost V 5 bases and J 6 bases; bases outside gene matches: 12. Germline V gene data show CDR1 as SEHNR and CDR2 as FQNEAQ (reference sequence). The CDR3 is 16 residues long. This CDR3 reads CASSPPFRQGLNTIYF. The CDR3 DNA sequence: TGTGCCAGCAGCCCTCCCTTCAGACAGGGGTTAAACACCATATATTTT. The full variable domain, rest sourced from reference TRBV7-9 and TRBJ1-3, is DTGVSQNPRHKITKRGQNVTFRCDPISEHNRLYWYRQTLGQGPEFLTYFQNEAQLEKSRLLSDRFSAERPKGSFSTLEIQRTEQGDSAMYLCASSPPFRQGLNTIYFGEGSWLTVV.

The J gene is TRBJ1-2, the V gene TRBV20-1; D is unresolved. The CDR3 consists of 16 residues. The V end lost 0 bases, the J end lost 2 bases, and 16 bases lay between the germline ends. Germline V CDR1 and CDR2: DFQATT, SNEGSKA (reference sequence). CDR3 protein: CSARDPLTGSNYGYTF. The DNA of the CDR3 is TGCAGTGCTAGAGATCCTTTAACGGGTTCGAACTATGGCTACACCTTC.

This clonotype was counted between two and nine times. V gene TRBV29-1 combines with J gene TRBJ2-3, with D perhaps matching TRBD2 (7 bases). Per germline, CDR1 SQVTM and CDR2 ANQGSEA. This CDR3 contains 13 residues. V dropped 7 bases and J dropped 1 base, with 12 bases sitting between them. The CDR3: CSGQAGGTDTQYF. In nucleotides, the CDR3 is TGCAGCGGACAGGCGGGAGGCACAGATACGCAGTATTTT.

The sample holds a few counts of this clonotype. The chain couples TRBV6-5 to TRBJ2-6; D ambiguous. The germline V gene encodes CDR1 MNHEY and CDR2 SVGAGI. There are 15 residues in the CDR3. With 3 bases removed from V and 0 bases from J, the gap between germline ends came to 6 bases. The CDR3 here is CASSYSDSGANVLTF. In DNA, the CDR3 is TGTGCCAGCAGTTATTCAGACTCTGGGGCCAACGTCCTGACTTTC.

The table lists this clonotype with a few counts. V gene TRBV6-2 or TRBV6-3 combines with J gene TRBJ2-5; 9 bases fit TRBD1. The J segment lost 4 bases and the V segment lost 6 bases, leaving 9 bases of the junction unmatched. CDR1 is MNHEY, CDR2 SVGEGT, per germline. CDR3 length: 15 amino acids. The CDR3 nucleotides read TGTGCCAGCAGACACGGACAGGGGCACGGAGAGACCCAGTACTTC. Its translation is CASRHGQGHGETQYF.

DNA for the CDR3: TGTGCCAGCAGTTTCGTAGAGAATGAGCAGTTCTTC. It codes for CASSFVENEQFF. V is TRBV12-3 or TRBV12-4 and J is TRBJ2-1; no reliable D call. CDR3 length equals 12 residues. V gave up 3 bases and J gave up 7 bases, with 7 bases separating them.

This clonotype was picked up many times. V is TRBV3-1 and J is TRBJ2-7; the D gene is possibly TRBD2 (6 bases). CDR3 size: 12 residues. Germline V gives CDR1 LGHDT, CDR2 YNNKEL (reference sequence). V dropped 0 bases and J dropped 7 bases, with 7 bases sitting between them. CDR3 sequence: CASSQDGGEQYF. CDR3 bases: TGTGCCAGCAGCCAAGACGGGGGTGAGCAGTACTTC.

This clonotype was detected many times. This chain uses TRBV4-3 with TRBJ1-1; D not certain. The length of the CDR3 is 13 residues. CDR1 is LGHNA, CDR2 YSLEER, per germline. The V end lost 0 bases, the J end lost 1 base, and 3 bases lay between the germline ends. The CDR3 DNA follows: TGCGCCAGCAGCCAAGAGCCGAACACTGAAGCTTTCTTT. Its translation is CASSQEPNTEAFF.

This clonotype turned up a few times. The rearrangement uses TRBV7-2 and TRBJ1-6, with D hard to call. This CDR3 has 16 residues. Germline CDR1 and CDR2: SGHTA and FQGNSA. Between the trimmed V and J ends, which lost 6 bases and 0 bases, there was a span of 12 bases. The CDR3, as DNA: TGTGCCAGCAGGTTGGGGAGGAGCTCCTATAATTCACCCCTCCACTTT. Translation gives CASRLGRSSYNSPLHF.

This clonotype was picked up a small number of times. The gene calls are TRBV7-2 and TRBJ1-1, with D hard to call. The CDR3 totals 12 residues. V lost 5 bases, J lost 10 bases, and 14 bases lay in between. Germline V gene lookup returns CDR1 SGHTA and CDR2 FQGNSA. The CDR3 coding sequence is TGTGCCAGCAGCCCGGACCGCCGGGCAGCTTTCTTT. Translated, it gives CASSPDRRAAFF.

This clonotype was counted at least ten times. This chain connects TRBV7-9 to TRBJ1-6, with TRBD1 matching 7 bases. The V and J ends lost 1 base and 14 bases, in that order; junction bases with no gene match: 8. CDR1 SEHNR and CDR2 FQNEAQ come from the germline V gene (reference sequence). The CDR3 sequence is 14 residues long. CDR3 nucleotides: TGTGCCAGCAGCTTAGGACAGGGAAGTGCAACCCTCCACTTT. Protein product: CASSLGQGSATLHF. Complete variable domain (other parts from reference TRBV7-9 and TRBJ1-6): DTGVSQNPRHKITKRGQNVTFRCDPISEHNRLYWYRQTLGQGPEFLTYFQNEAQLEKSRLLSDRFSAERPKGSFSTLEIQRTEQGDSAMYLCASSLGQGSATLHFGNGTRLTVT.

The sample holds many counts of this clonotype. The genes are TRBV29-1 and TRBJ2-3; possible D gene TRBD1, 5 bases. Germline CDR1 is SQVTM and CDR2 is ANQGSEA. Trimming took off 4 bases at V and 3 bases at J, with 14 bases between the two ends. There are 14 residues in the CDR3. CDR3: CSVGSPGRTDTQYF. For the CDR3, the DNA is TGCAGCGTTGGTTCGCCAGGGCGGACAGATACGCAGTATTTT.

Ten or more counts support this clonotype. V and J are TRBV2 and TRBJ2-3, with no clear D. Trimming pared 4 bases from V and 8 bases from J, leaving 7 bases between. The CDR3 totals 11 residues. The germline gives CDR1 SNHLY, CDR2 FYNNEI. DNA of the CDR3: TGTGCCAGCAGTGCTCCGATTACGCAGTATTTT. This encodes CASSAPITQYF.